This TCR beta chain was recovered during a study of T cell changes during pregnancy in multiple sclerosis (dated by TCRdb to between 2019 and 2020). Regarding the research as a whole: Changes in the T cell repertoire over the course of pregnancy were examined in this study in women with multiple sclerosis.

The CDR3 spans 11 residues, from the cysteine through the phenylalanine. The DNA shown is the 33-base CDR3, in frame from base 1. CDR1 and CDR2, per the germline V gene (reference sequence), are GTSNPN and SVGIG. V and J are truncated by 1 base and 5 bases respectively, leaving an intervening sequence of 5 bases. The library was produced with the immunoSEQ multiplex PCR assay. The source is immuneACCESS, and TCRdb retained only in-frame sequences with V and J called. Part of the clones is not carried over; for the studies checked, unresolved V genes explain less than half of this, and the remainder is unexplained. A total of about 94,000 clones appear in this sample, about 93% of them only once. The ten largest clones capture roughly 0.95% of the sample. Concerning this clone: Its antigen is currently not known. The sample holds no much larger clone one base away, and base qualities are not on file.

The sequences come from peripheral blood, collected after pregnancy. The V and J segments used are TRBV30 and TRBJ2-5; TRBD1 is a possible D gene, resting on 5 matching bases. This TCR was recovered from a female donor with multiple sclerosis, enrolled in a pregnancy study. The CDR3 protein sequence reads: CAWSDRETQYF. The base sequence is TGTGCCTGGAGTGACAGGGAGACCCAGTACTTC.